Listed below are T cell receptor beta chains from one sample, sequenced in a study of vaccination and CD4 T cells after COVID-19. Via MiXCR, TCRdb re-called the PCR reads, giving one row per CDR3 protein. There are 12,000 to 15,000 distinct CDR3 sequences in the sample; about 35% occur only once, and 36% lies in the top ten. These receptors' antigens are unknown. The material sequenced was cultured CD4+ T cells from blood. The receptors here all came from a human donor with COVID-19. The CDR3 runs from the conserved cysteine through the conserved F or W. Fields, in order: J gene, clone size, V gene, D gene, CDR3 protein, CDR3 DNA. The D gene is left open where the match is weak. Size is omitted from some rows. Given values are once, few, many or a class for expanded clones.

J gene: TRBJ1-2
clone size: few
V gene: TRBV28
D gene: TRBD1
CDR3 protein: CASSLAGTGANYGYTF
CDR3 DNA: TGTGCCAGCAGTCTAGCCGGGACAGGGGCTAACTATGGCTACACCTTC

J gene: TRBJ1-1
clone size: NA
V gene: TRBV7-9
D gene: TRBD1
CDR3 protein: CASRRQGPEAFF
CDR3 DNA: TGTGCCAGCAGGCGACAGGGGCCTGAAGCTTTCTTT

J gene: TRBJ1-1
clone size: NA
V gene: TRBV20-1
D gene: NA
CDR3 protein: CSATRPKGGANTEAFF
CDR3 DNA: TGCAGTGCTACCCGGCCGAAGGGAGGGGCGAACACTGAAGCTTTCTTT

J gene: TRBJ1-2
clone size: NA
V gene: TRBV28
D gene: TRBD1
CDR3 protein: CASSFGDRAYGYTF
CDR3 DNA: TGTGCCAGCAGTTTTGGCGACAGGGCATATGGCTACACCTTC

J gene: TRBJ2-2
clone size: few
V gene: TRBV7-2
D gene: NA
CDR3 protein: CASSLDPAPGELFF
CDR3 DNA: TGTGCCAGCAGCTTAGACCCAGCCCCCGGGGAGCTGTTTTTT

J gene: TRBJ2-1
clone size: NA
V gene: TRBV5-1
D gene: TRBD2
CDR3 protein: CASSLATSGEYNEQFF
CDR3 DNA: TGCGCCAGCAGCTTGGCTACTAGCGGGGAATACAATGAGCAGTTCTTC

J gene: TRBJ1-4
clone size: NA
V gene: TRBV19
D gene: TRBD1
CDR3 protein: CASRKRGQDEKLFF
CDR3 DNA: TGTGCCAGTAGGAAAAGGGGACAGGATGAAAAACTGTTTTTT

J gene: TRBJ1-4
clone size: NA
V gene: TRBV19
D gene: NA
CDR3 protein: CASSMSSLPTNEKLFF
CDR3 DNA: TGTGCCAGTAGTATGTCTTCATTGCCAACTAATGAAAAACTGTTTTTT

J gene: TRBJ1-2
clone size: NA
V gene: TRBV30
D gene: NA
CDR3 protein: CAWSPRAGYGYTF
CDR3 DNA: TGTGCCTGGAGCCCCCGCGCCGGCTATGGCTACACCTTC

J gene: TRBJ1-1
clone size: few
V gene: TRBV20-1
D gene: NA
CDR3 protein: CSASRTGTNTEAFF
CDR3 DNA: TGCAGTGCCTCAAGGACGGGGACGAACACTGAAGCTTTCTTT

J gene: TRBJ2-7
clone size: NA
V gene: TRBV6-1
D gene: NA
CDR3 protein: CASSEYGYEQYF
CDR3 DNA: TGTGCCAGCAGTGAATATGGGTACGAGCAGTACTTC

J gene: TRBJ2-3
clone size: few
V gene: TRBV6-2/TRBV6-3
D gene: NA
CDR3 protein: CASSYGMRGTDTQYF
CDR3 DNA: TGTGCCAGCAGTTACGGAATGCGGGGCACAGATACGCAGTATTTT

J gene: TRBJ1-4
clone size: few
V gene: TRBV7-2
D gene: TRBD1
CDR3 protein: CASSLTGGNEKLFF
CDR3 DNA: TGTGCCAGCAGCTTGACAGGGGGTAATGAAAAACTGTTTTTT

J gene: TRBJ2-5
clone size: once
V gene: TRBV6-2/TRBV6-3
D gene: TRBD1
CDR3 protein: CASSSWGQQETQYF
CDR3 DNA: TGTGCCAGCAGTTCTTGGGGACAGCAAGAGACCCAGTACTTC

J gene: TRBJ1-1
clone size: NA
V gene: TRBV5-1
D gene: NA
CDR3 protein: CASSLEGKGNTEAFF
CDR3 DNA: TGCGCCAGCAGCTTGGAGGGGAAAGGGAACACTGAAGCTTTCTTT

J gene: TRBJ1-4
clone size: few
V gene: TRBV6-2/TRBV6-3
D gene: NA
CDR3 protein: CASSYSGPKTLFF
CDR3 DNA: TGTGCCAGCAGTTACTCGGGGCCTAAAACCCTGTTTTTT

J gene: TRBJ1-5
clone size: NA
V gene: TRBV12-3/TRBV12-4
D gene: NA
CDR3 protein: CASSFWVRSNQPQHF
CDR3 DNA: TGTGCCAGCAGTTTCTGGGTAAGAAGCAATCAGCCCCAGCATTTT

J gene: TRBJ2-5
clone size: NA
V gene: TRBV28
D gene: NA
CDR3 protein: CASRATGTGGRETQYF
CDR3 DNA: TGTGCCAGCAGGGCGACAGGGACCGGGGGTAGGGAGACCCAGTACTTC

J gene: TRBJ1-1
clone size: NA
V gene: TRBV11-3
D gene: NA
CDR3 protein: CASSKRGVGMNTEAFF
CDR3 DNA: TGTGCCAGCAGCAAGCGGGGGGTAGGGATGAACACTGAAGCTTTCTTT

J gene: TRBJ1-6
clone size: NA
V gene: TRBV5-4
D gene: NA
CDR3 protein: CASSLILGTLSSPLHF
CDR3 DNA: TGTGCCAGCAGCCTAATTTTAGGGACACTAAGTTCACCCCTCCACTTT

J gene: TRBJ1-2
clone size: NA
V gene: TRBV18
D gene: NA
CDR3 protein: CASSPTALQVRASNYGYTF
CDR3 DNA: TGTGCCAGCTCACCAACAGCACTACAGGTTAGGGCGTCTAACTATGGCTACACCTTC

J gene: TRBJ1-1
clone size: NA
V gene: TRBV9
D gene: TRBD1
CDR3 protein: CASSEGARRNTEAFF
CDR3 DNA: TGTGCCAGCAGCGAGGGGGCACGTAGGAACACTGAAGCTTTCTTT

J gene: TRBJ2-3
clone size: NA
V gene: TRBV7-2
D gene: NA
CDR3 protein: CASSWSTDTQYF
CDR3 DNA: TGTGCCAGCAGCTGGAGCACAGATACGCAGTATTTT

J gene: TRBJ1-3
clone size: NA
V gene: TRBV6-1
D gene: NA
CDR3 protein: CAIRPGFFSGNTIYF
CDR3 DNA: TGTGCCATTCGTCCGGGGTTCTTCTCTGGAAACACCATATATTTT

J gene: TRBJ2-3
clone size: NA
V gene: TRBV5-1
D gene: NA
CDR3 protein: CASSLEGSSTDTQYF
CDR3 DNA: TGCGCCAGCAGCTTGGAGGGGTCTAGCACAGATACGCAGTATTTT

J gene: TRBJ1-5
clone size: NA
V gene: TRBV11-2
D gene: TRBD1
CDR3 protein: CASSLQGAQPQHF
CDR3 DNA: TGTGCCAGCAGCTTACAGGGGGCTCAGCCCCAGCATTTT

J gene: TRBJ2-2
clone size: NA
V gene: TRBV11-2
D gene: NA
CDR3 protein: CASSRSGLASTGELFF
CDR3 DNA: TGTGCCAGCAGCCGAAGCGGACTGGCGAGCACCGGGGAGCTGTTTTTT

J gene: TRBJ1-5
clone size: NA
V gene: TRBV2
D gene: NA
CDR3 protein: CASSEAAGGGREPQHF
CDR3 DNA: TGTGCCAGCAGTGAAGCGGCTGGGGGCGGGAGGGAGCCCCAGCATTTT

J gene: TRBJ1-5
clone size: medium-sized
V gene: TRBV27
D gene: NA
CDR3 protein: CASSQTLGYQPQHF
CDR3 DNA: TGTGCCAGCAGTCAAACTCTGGGGTATCAGCCCCAGCATTTT

J gene: TRBJ1-2
clone size: few
V gene: TRBV7-2
D gene: TRBD1
CDR3 protein: CASSLAMGQPNYGYTF
CDR3 DNA: TGTGCCAGCAGCTTAGCGATGGGACAGCCTAACTATGGCTACACCTTC

J gene: TRBJ2-2
clone size: few
V gene: TRBV10-3
D gene: NA
CDR3 protein: CAIRQDFPGELFF
CDR3 DNA: TGTGCCATCAGGCAGGATTTCCCCGGGGAGCTGTTTTTT

J gene: TRBJ1-1
clone size: few
V gene: TRBV6-2/TRBV6-3
D gene: NA
CDR3 protein: CASSPIREVNTEAFF
CDR3 DNA: TGTGCCAGCAGCCCCATCCGCGAAGTGAACACTGAAGCTTTCTTT

J gene: TRBJ1-2
clone size: few
V gene: TRBV6-5
D gene: NA
CDR3 protein: CASSYADRATYGYTF
CDR3 DNA: TGTGCCAGCAGTTACGCGGACAGAGCGACGTATGGCTACACCTTC

J gene: TRBJ2-6
clone size: few
V gene: TRBV2
D gene: NA
CDR3 protein: CASSVGYRSSGANVLTF
CDR3 DNA: TGTGCCAGCAGTGTCGGTTACAGATCCTCCGGGGCCAACGTCCTGACTTTC

J gene: TRBJ1-6
clone size: few
V gene: TRBV27
D gene: NA
CDR3 protein: CASSFRAGIYNSPLHF
CDR3 DNA: TGTGCCAGCAGTTTTCGGGCCGGAATCTATAATTCACCCCTCCACTTT

J gene: TRBJ2-3
clone size: few
V gene: TRBV20-1
D gene: NA
CDR3 protein: CSARRSPRTISTDTQYF
CDR3 DNA: TGCAGTGCTAGAAGGTCCCCCAGGACGATTAGCACAGATACGCAGTATTTT

J gene: TRBJ1-1
clone size: NA
V gene: TRBV10-3
D gene: TRBD1
CDR3 protein: CASRQGGLGVMGMNTEAFF
CDR3 DNA: TGTGCCAGCAGACAGGGTGGGCTTGGGGTGATGGGGATGAACACTGAAGCTTTCTTT

J gene: TRBJ2-7
clone size: NA
V gene: TRBV23-1
D gene: NA
CDR3 protein: CASSPHEQYF
CDR3 DNA: TGCGCCAGCAGTCCTCACGAGCAGTACTTC

J gene: TRBJ2-3
clone size: NA
V gene: TRBV5-6
D gene: TRBD2
CDR3 protein: CASSPITGRGGGTDTQYF
CDR3 DNA: TGTGCCAGCAGCCCAATCACGGGGCGGGGGGGCGGCACAGATACGCAGTATTTT

J gene: TRBJ2-3
clone size: NA
V gene: TRBV23-1
D gene: TRBD1
CDR3 protein: CASSRPGQASSTDTQYF
CDR3 DNA: TGCGCCAGCAGTCGACCCGGACAGGCATCTAGCACAGATACGCAGTATTTT

J gene: TRBJ2-1
clone size: NA
V gene: TRBV9
D gene: TRBD1
CDR3 protein: CASSVDRGQSYNEQFF
CDR3 DNA: TGTGCCAGCAGCGTAGATCGGGGACAGTCCTACAATGAGCAGTTCTTC

J gene: TRBJ1-2
clone size: few
V gene: TRBV28
D gene: NA
CDR3 protein: CASSPPGNYGYTF
CDR3 DNA: TGTGCCAGCAGTCCCCCGGGTAACTATGGCTACACCTTC

J gene: TRBJ2-5
clone size: NA
V gene: TRBV20-1
D gene: NA
CDR3 protein: CSVQARLAQETQYF
CDR3 DNA: TGCAGTGTTCAAGCAAGGCTAGCGCAAGAGACCCAGTACTTC

J gene: TRBJ1-1
clone size: few
V gene: TRBV11-1
D gene: NA
CDR3 protein: CASSPDLNTEAFF
CDR3 DNA: TGTGCCAGCAGCCCCGACCTGAACACTGAAGCTTTCTTT

J gene: TRBJ1-2
clone size: NA
V gene: TRBV18
D gene: TRBD1
CDR3 protein: CASSPGTGYGYTF
CDR3 DNA: TGTGCCAGCTCACCAGGGACAGGGTATGGCTACACCTTC

J gene: TRBJ1-1
clone size: NA
V gene: TRBV18
D gene: NA
CDR3 protein: CASSSGGNSEAFF
CDR3 DNA: TGTGCCAGCTCATCCGGGGGGAACTCTGAAGCTTTCTTT

J gene: TRBJ2-7
clone size: few
V gene: TRBV27
D gene: NA
CDR3 protein: CASSPMSWSGGIEQYF
CDR3 DNA: TGTGCCAGCAGTCCCATGAGTTGGTCGGGCGGGATCGAGCAGTACTTC

J gene: TRBJ2-1
clone size: NA
V gene: TRBV25-1
D gene: TRBD1
CDR3 protein: CATQGQGSYNEQFF
CDR3 DNA: TGTGCCACACAAGGACAGGGCTCCTACAATGAGCAGTTCTTC

J gene: TRBJ1-3
clone size: few
V gene: TRBV7-9
D gene: NA
CDR3 protein: CASSPGLSGNTIYF
CDR3 DNA: TGTGCCAGCAGCCCGGGACTCTCTGGAAACACCATATATTTT

J gene: TRBJ1-4
clone size: few
V gene: TRBV6-5
D gene: NA
CDR3 protein: CASSFSTRDEKLFF
CDR3 DNA: TGTGCCAGCAGTTTTTCTACCCGGGATGAAAAACTGTTTTTT

J gene: TRBJ2-7
clone size: NA
V gene: TRBV5-8
D gene: NA
CDR3 protein: CASSRDMASEQYF
CDR3 DNA: TGTGCCAGCAGCCGGGACATGGCCTCCGAGCAGTACTTC

J gene: TRBJ1-2
clone size: NA
V gene: TRBV2
D gene: NA
CDR3 protein: CASSETSGPSYGYTF
CDR3 DNA: TGTGCCAGCAGTGAAACGTCAGGGCCGAGCTATGGCTACACCTTC

J gene: TRBJ2-5
clone size: NA
V gene: TRBV25-1
D gene: TRBD2
CDR3 protein: CASSKSGTTKSETQYF
CDR3 DNA: TGTGCCAGCAGTAAATCCGGGACTACGAAATCGGAGACCCAGTACTTC

J gene: TRBJ2-3
clone size: NA
V gene: TRBV5-1
D gene: TRBD2
CDR3 protein: CASSSLAGGPDTQYF
CDR3 DNA: TGCGCCAGCAGCTCGTTAGCGGGGGGGCCGGATACGCAGTATTTT

J gene: TRBJ2-1
clone size: NA
V gene: TRBV9
D gene: NA
CDR3 protein: CASSVVAATIYNEQFF
CDR3 DNA: TGTGCCAGCAGCGTAGTTGCGGCGACGATTTACAATGAGCAGTTCTTC

J gene: TRBJ1-2
clone size: few
V gene: TRBV2
D gene: NA
CDR3 protein: CASSINRDYGYTF
CDR3 DNA: TGTGCCAGCAGTATAAACAGGGACTATGGCTACACCTTC

J gene: TRBJ2-7
clone size: NA
V gene: TRBV5-1
D gene: TRBD1
CDR3 protein: CASSLWTGGLEEQYF
CDR3 DNA: TGCGCCAGCAGCTTGTGGACAGGGGGACTAGAAGAGCAGTACTTC

J gene: TRBJ1-3
clone size: NA
V gene: TRBV12-3/TRBV12-4
D gene: NA
CDR3 protein: CASSFTAGSGNTIYF
CDR3 DNA: TGTGCCAGCAGTTTTACGGCGGGCTCTGGAAACACCATATATTTT

J gene: TRBJ1-5
clone size: NA
V gene: TRBV20-1
D gene: TRBD1
CDR3 protein: CSARQGEGNQPQHF
CDR3 DNA: TGCAGTGCTCGACAGGGGGAAGGCAATCAGCCCCAGCATTTT